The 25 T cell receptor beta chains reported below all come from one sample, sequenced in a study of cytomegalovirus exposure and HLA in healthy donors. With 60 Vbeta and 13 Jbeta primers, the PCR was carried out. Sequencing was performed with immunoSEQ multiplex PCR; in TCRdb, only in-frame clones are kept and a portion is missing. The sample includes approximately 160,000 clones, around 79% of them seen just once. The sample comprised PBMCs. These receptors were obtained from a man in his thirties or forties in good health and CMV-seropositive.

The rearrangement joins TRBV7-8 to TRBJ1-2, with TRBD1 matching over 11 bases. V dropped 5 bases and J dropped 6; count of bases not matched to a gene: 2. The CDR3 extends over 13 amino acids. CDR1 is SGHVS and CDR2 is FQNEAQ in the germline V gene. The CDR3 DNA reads TGTGCCAGCAGCCGGACAGGGGGCGATGGCTACACCTTC. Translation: CASSRTGGDGYTF.

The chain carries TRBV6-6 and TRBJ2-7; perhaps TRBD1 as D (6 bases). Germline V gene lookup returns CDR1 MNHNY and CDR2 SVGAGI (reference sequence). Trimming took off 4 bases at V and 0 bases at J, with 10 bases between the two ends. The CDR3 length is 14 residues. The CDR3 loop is CASSLQGSSYEQYF. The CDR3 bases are TGTGCCAGCAGTTTACAGGGCTCCTCCTACGAGCAGTACTTC.

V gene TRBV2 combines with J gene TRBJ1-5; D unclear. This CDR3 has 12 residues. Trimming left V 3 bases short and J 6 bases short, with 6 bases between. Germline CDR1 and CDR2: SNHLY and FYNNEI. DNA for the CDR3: TGTGCCAGCAGTGATCCGGGTCAGCCCCAGCATTTT. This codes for CASSDPGQPQHF. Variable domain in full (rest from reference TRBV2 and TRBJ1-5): EPEVTQTPSHQVTQMGQEVILRCVPISNHLYFYWYRQILGQKVEFLVSFYNNEISEKSEIFDDQFSVERPDGSNFTLKIRSTKLEDSAMYFCASSDPGQPQHFGDGTRLSIL.

CDR3 sequence (DNA): TGTGCCAGCAGCCAAGAGTTCGGAAGGGGGAATTCACCCCTCCACTTT. Protein product: CASSQEFGRGNSPLHF. V is TRBV4-2 and J is TRBJ1-6, with a possible D match to TRBD1 (6 bases). The CDR3 is 16 residues long. Looked up from germline, CDR1 is LGHNA and CDR2 is YNFKEQ. V was cut by 0 bases and J by 7 bases, with 13 bases left in between.

CDR3 in DNA: TGCGCCAGCAGCTACCGTTCCCCCGGGACAGGGCAGCACGAGCAGTACTTC. The encoded protein is CASSYRSPGTGQHEQYF. This sequence joins TRBV5-1 and TRBJ2-7; 9 nucleotides align to TRBD1. CDR3 length equals 17 residues. Losses at the gene ends were 3 bases for V and 5 bases for J; bases not matched to a gene: 15. CDR1 is SGHRS and CDR2 is YFSETQ in the germline V gene.

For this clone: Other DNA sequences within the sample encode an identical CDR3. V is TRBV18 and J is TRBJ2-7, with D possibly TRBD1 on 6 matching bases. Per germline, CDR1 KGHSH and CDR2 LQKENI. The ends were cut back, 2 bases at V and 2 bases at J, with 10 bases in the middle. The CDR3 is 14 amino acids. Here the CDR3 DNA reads TGTGCCAGCTCACCAGGCACAGGGACCTACGAGCAGTACTTC. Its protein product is CASSPGTGTYEQYF.

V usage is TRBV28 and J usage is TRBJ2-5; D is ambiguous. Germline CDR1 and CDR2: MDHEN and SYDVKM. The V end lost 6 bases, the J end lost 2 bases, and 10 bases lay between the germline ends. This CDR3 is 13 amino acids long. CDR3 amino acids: CASSETIQETQYF. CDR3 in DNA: TGTGCCAGCAGCGAGACAATTCAAGAGACCCAGTACTTC.

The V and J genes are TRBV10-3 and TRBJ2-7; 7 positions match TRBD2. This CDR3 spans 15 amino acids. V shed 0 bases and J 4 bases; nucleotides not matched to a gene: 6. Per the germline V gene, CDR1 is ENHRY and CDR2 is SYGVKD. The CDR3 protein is CAISESTGGFYEQYF. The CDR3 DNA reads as TGTGCCATCAGTGAGTCGACGGGGGGTTTTTACGAGCAGTACTTC.

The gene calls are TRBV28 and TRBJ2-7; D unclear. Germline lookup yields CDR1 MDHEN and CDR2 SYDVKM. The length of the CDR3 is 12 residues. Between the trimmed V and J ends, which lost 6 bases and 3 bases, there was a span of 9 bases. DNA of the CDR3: TGTGCCAGCAGACTAAATCTCTACGAGCAGTACTTC. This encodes CASRLNLYEQYF.

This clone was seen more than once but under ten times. The chain's CDR3 is CSVRGGAFSYEQYF. CDR3 nucleotides: TGCAGCGTTAGAGGGGGTGCCTTCTCCTACGAGCAGTACTTC. This sequence joins TRBV29-1 and TRBJ2-7; TRBD1 is a possible D gene (6 bases). The germline V gene encodes CDR1 SQVTM and CDR2 ANQGSEA. The CDR3 contains 14 residues. V was cut by 5 bases and J by 0 bases, with 14 bases left in between.

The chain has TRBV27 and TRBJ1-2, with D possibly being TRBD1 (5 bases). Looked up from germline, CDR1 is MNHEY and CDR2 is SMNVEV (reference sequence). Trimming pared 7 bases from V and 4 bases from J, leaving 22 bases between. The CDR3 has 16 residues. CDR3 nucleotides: TGTGCCAGCACCCTAACGGTCAGGGAAGATATCTATGGCTACACCTTC. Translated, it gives CASTLTVREDIYGYTF.

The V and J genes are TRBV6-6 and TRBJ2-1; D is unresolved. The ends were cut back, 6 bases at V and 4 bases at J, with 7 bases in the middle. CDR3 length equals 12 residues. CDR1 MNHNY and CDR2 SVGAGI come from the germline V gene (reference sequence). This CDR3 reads CASRPHYNEQFF. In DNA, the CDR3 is TGTGCCAGCAGGCCACATTACAATGAGCAGTTCTTC.

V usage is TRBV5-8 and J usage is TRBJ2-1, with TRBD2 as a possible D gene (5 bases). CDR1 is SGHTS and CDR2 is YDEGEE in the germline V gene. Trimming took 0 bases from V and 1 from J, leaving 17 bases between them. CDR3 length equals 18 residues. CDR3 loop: CASSLAGSGVSSYNEQFF. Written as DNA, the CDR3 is TGTGCCAGCAGCTTGGCAGGCTCCGGGGTCAGTTCCTACAATGAGCAGTTCTTC.

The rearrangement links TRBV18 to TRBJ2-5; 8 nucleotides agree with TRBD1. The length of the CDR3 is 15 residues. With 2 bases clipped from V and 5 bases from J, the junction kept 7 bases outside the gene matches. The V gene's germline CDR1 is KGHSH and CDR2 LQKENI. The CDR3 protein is CASSPTRTGPETQYF. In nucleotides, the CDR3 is TGTGCCAGCTCACCAACCCGGACAGGGCCGGAGACCCAGTACTTC.

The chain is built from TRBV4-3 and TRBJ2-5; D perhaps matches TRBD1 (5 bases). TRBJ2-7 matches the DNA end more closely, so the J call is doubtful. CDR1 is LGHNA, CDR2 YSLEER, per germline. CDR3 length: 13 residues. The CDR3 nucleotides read TGCGCCAGCAGCCAAGAACAGGCCTACGAGCAGTACTTC. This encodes CASSQEQAYEQYF.

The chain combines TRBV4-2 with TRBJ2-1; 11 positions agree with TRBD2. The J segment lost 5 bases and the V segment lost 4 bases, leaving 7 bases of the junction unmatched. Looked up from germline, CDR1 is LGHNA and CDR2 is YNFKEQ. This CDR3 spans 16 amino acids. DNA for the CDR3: TGTGCCAGCAGCCGTCCTGGGACTAGCGGACACAATGAGCAGTTCTTC. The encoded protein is CASSRPGTSGHNEQFF.

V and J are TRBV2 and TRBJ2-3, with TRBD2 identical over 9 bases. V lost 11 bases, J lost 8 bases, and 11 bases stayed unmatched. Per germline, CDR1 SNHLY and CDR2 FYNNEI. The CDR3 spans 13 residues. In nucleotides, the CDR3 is TGTGCCTCCACGCGGGAGGGCCTCTCTACGCAGTATTTT. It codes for CASTREGLSTQYF. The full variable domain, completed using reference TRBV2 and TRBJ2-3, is EPEVTQTPSHQVTQMGQEVILRCVPISNHLYFYWYRQILGQKVEFLVSFYNNEISEKSEIFDDQFSVERPDGSNFTLKIRSTKLEDSAMYFCASTREGLSTQYFGPGTRLTVL.

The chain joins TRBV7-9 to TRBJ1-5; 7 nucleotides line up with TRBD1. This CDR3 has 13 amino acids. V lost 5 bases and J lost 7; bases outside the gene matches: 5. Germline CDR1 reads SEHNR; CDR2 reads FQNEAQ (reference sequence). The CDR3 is CASSPTGKQPQHF. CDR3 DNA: TGTGCCAGCAGCCCGACAGGGAAACAGCCCCAGCATTTT.

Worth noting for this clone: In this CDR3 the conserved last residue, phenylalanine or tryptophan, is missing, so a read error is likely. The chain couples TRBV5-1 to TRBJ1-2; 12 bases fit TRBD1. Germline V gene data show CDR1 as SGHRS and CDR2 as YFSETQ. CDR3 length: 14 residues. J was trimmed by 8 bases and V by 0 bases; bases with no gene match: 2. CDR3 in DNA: TGCGCCAGCAGCTTGGGGGACAGGGGGCCGGGCTACACCTCC. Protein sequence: CASSLGDRGPGYTS.

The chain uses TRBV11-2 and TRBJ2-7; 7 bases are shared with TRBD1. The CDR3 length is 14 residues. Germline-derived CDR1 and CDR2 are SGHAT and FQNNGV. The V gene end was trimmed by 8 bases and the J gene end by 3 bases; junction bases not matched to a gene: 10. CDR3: CASASGTALYEQYF. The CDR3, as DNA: TGTGCCAGCGCGAGTGGGACAGCACTCTACGAGCAGTACTTC.

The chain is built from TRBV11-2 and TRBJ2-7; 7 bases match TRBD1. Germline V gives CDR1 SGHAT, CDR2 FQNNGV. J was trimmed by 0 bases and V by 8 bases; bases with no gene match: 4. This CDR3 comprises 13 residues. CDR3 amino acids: CASAQGDSYEQYF. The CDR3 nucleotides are TGTGCCAGCGCCCAGGGGGACTCCTACGAGCAGTACTTC.

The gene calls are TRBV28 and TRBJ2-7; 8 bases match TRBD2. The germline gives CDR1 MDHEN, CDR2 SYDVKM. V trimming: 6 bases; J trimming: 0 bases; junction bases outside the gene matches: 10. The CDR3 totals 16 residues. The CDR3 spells CASSLFQRGYSYEQYF. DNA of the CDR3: TGTGCCAGCAGCCTCTTCCAGCGGGGGTACTCCTACGAGCAGTACTTC.

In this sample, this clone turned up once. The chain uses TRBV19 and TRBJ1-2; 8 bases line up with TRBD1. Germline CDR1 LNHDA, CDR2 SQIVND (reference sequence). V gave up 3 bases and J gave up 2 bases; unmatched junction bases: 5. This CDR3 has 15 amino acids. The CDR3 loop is CASSIRTGLNYGYTF. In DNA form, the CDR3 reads TGTGCCAGTAGTATCCGGACAGGGTTGAACTATGGCTACACCTTC.

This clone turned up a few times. CDR3 loop: CASSVFSYEQYF. The CDR3 DNA is TGTGCCAGCAGTGTATTCAGTTACGAGCAGTACTTC. V is TRBV2 and J is TRBJ2-7; the D is unclear. The CDR3 is 12 residues long. Trimming cost V 4 bases and J 4 bases, with 8 bases left between them. CDR1 SNHLY and CDR2 FYNNEI come from the germline V gene.

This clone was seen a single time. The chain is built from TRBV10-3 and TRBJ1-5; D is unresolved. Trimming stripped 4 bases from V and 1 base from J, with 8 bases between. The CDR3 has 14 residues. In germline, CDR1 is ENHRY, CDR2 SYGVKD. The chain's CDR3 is CAISAGGSNQPQHF. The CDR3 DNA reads TGTGCCATCAGTGCTGGCGGAAGCAATCAGCCCCAGCATTTT.